The present T cell receptor (beta chain) was sequenced within a study of T cells after yellow fever vaccination. Study-wide results and limits: Weaker, the secondary response peaked sooner, at day 5 versus 15.

Making TCR cDNA involved 5'RACE template switching, which added UMIs and a universal primer site. TCRdb independently ran MiXCR on the 5' RACE reads; one entry per CDR3 protein. The repertoire holds just under 600,000 distinct CDR3 sequences, about 14% seen once, with more than 12% in the top ten. On this clonotype itself: Its cognate antigen is unknown.

CDR1 is SGHRS, CDR2 YFSETQ, per germline. Trimming cost V 3 bases and J 6 bases; bases outside gene matches: 11. CDR3 length: 15 residues. The V and J genes are TRBV5-1 and TRBJ2-7, with 8 bases lining up with TRBD2. The clonotype was recovered from a man aged 30-40 years who received the YFV17D yellow fever vaccine. Specimen: PBMCs, collected on the day of the yellow fever booster vaccination. In DNA form, the CDR3 reads TGCGCCAGCAGCTGGAGCTCAAGCGGGGGCTTCGAGCAGTACTTC. Amino acids: CASSWSSSGGFEQYF.